This TCR beta chain came from a study of blood T cells in healthy people across ages. Study-wide results and caveats: Older individuals had lower TCR beta diversity per million T cells (the decline was roughly linear). Possibly confounding the expanded clonotype changes was the fact that donor CMV status was unknown.

Caucasian, healthy and from Russia, the donors were aged between about 6 and 90. This clonotype was seen at least ten times. Its antigen remains unidentified. Together with a sample-barcoded 5' primer, a J-beta primer mix was included in a second PCR lasting about 6 to 11 cycles. A 12-random-nucleotide template-switch adaptor tagged each cDNA molecule. TCRdb redid the calling of the 5' RACE reads with MiXCR, one entry per CDR3 protein. Seen here are hundreds of thousands of distinct CDR3 sequences, around 38% observed once, and the top ten hold 25% to 35%. The TCR sequence derives from a man older than 75 in good health. The specimen sequenced was blood.

The CDR3 region has the DNA TGCGCCAGCAGCTTGGCAGGACAGTCCTTCGGCTACACCTTC. Translating it yields CASSLAGQSFGYTF. The rearrangement links TRBV5-1 to TRBJ1-2; the D gene is possibly TRBD1 (6 bases). The CDR3 is made up of 14 amino acids. Germline CDR1 is SGHRS and CDR2 is YFSETQ. Trimming cost V 0 bases and J 8 bases, with 14 bases left between them.